The following is a T cell receptor beta chain sequence with its context. This clone appeared a few times. Its target antigen remains unknown. No base quality information exists; no much larger clone differs at one position. Other DNA sequences from this sample encode an identical CDR3 as well. V drops 2 bases and J drops 4 bases, leaving 6 bases in between. In the germline V gene (reference sequence), CDR1 corresponds to GTSNPN and CDR2 to SVGIG. The CDR3 goes from the cysteine to the phenylalanine over 12 residues. Left in the record is the CDR3 DNA by itself, 36 bases read in frame from the first base. The entire amount of isolated RNA was reverse transcribed using the High Capacity cDNA Reverse Transcription Kit, so the sequenced TCRB transcripts were expressed ones. Naive, central memory and regulatory T cell samples underwent deep immunoSEQ sequencing, averaging about 3.57 million total reads per sample. Sorted cells were lysed in RLT buffer and RNA was extracted with DNase-treated RNeasy Micro or Mini kits, depending on cell number. To prevent cross-contamination, each cell subset was processed individually, whereas patient and healthy donor samples were processed jointly. TCRB sequences were amplified from cDNA with the immunoSEQ multiplex PCR, producing 87-bp fragments spanning the CDR3 region. Sequencing of the amplicons was performed on the Illumina HiSeq platform. The paper's processing steps were these. PCR bias was corrected computationally using synthetic template baselines, and reads within Hamming distance 2 were collapsed, with unmergeable singletons discarded. Reads were aligned to IMGT to assign V, D and J genes, CDR3 length, and insertions or deletions at six rearrangement sites. Within each subset, clonotype counts were normalized to the number of sorted cells before true diversity and Gini coefficients were calculated with the tcR R package. Repertoire sharing was quantified using the overlap coefficient calculated on TCRB nucleotide sequences. Out-of-frame TCRB sequences from naive cells were analyzed to stand in for the pre-selection repertoire. TCRdb holds this immuneACCESS table with in-frame rearrangements only. Some clones are missing; in checked studies, unresolved V genes explain under half, and the rest has no known cause. V, J and clone size are taken as reported in that table, and D and trimming were inferred from the DNA itself. The sample profile shows under 550,000 clones; about an eighth of them were found once. More than 0.045% of the sample is taken by the ten largest.

This sample was taken from a study of beta chain features in type 1 diabetes (dated 2018 in TCRdb). As for the study more broadly: Mean age, gender distribution, total cell number and subset yield did not differ between patients and healthy donors. A total of over 95,000,000 sorted cells were examined across all samples, and RNA yield correlated strongly with the number of cells per subset. Regulatory and stem cell-like memory subsets were obtained from only 8 patients and roughly eight healthy donors, while naive and central memory subsets were obtained from all 30 or so donors. In the study, recently diagnosed type 1 diabetes patients and matched healthy donors were compared on the TCRB repertoires of their sorted circulating CD4+ T cell subsets. The research as a whole found: PCR may preferentially amplify shorter templates, but because patient and control samples were amplified and corrected together, any resulting skew would affect both groups equally. A moderate but significant shortening of TCRB CDR3 length was observed in type 1 diabetes patients in all four CD4+ subsets. Naive, central memory and regulatory TCRB repertoires appeared more similar among patients than among healthy donors. Because cDNA was sequenced instead of genomic DNA, highly expressing activated cells could be over-represented, though the groups showed no difference in activation or CD3 levels. At VDJ recombination sites, patients with type 1 diabetes made fewer insertions and deleted more nucleotides, a pattern implying thymic rearrangement abnormalities. HLA sub-analyses involved small numbers of individuals, so any influence of HLA type on TCRB rearrangement remained unresolved.

From each donor, a single peripheral blood sample of roughly 0.11 L on average was drawn into heparinised tubes. A BD FACSAria II was used to sort naive, central memory, regulatory and stem cell-like memory CD4+ T cells with a panel that included CD45RO, CCR7, CD25, CD127, CD95 and CD27. Purity was above 95% for every sorted population. PBMCs were isolated right away by Lymphoprep density gradient centrifugation and were stained directly, without culture. To minimize batch effects, samples were stained and sorted in pairs, one healthy donor with one patient per experiment. The chain is assembled from TRBV30 and TRBJ1-5; the D gene remains uncertain. This TCR was sampled from a young woman in good health. Sequences were obtained from naive CD4+ T cells from blood. The cell subset or site label, read with the paper, signifies: true naive CD4+ T cells. The CDR3 corresponds to CAWSRGNQPQHF. DNA sequence: TGTGCCTGGAGTCGAGGGAATCAGCCCCAGCATTTT.